Below, one TCR beta chain is given with its context. The antigen is not known. Per the germline V gene, CDR1 is SQVTM and CDR2 is ANQGSEA. This CDR3 has 14 amino acids. With V trimmed by 6 bases and J by 0 bases, 3 bases remained unmatched. Assay used: immunoSEQ multiplex PCR; TCRdb lists only in-frame clones, some missing. Counted here are thousands of clones, around 25% occurring once; the ten biggest clones make up 15% to 20%. The data derive from a study of T cells in localized non-small cell lung cancer. Study conclusions and caveats: In adjacent lung, a median roughly 60 of the top 100 tumor clones were found.

This TCR was recovered from a male donor aged 60 or older with stage I lung adenocarcinoma. The starting material was lung tumor tissue, obtained before any cancer treatment. The chain combines TRBV29-1 with TRBJ2-1; 9 bases agree with TRBD1. The CDR3 DNA reads as TGCAGCGTAGGGACAGGGACCTCCTACAATGAGCAGTTCTTC. Translating it yields CSVGTGTSYNEQFF.